The 18 T cell receptor beta chains in this list originate from one sample, sequenced in a study of beta chain features in type 1 diabetes. Of the isolated RNA, all was reverse transcribed, and so the sequenced material was expressed TCRB transcripts. Clones were read by immunoSEQ multiplex PCR, and TCRdb kept only the in-frame ones, dropping some. The sample has around 330,000 clones; approximately 10% are singletons. Material: naive CD4+ T cells from blood. The receptors were sampled from a woman in her twenties or thirties in good health.

The chain links TRBV30 to TRBJ2-7, with D perhaps TRBD1 (5 bases). Germline V gene sequence: CDR1 GTSNPN, CDR2 SVGIG (reference sequence). The CDR3 is made up of 14 amino acids. V lost 2 bases to trimming and J lost 0 bases, with 11 bases between them. The CDR3, as DNA: TGTGCCTGGAGTAAAGGACAAACCTCCTACGAGCAGTACTTC. It translates to CAWSKGQTSYEQYF.

The chain employs TRBV9 and TRBJ2-5; 7 nucleotides agree with TRBD2. The J call is uncertain, as TRBJ2-7 better fits the DNA end. Germline CDR1 reads SGDLS; CDR2 reads YYNGEE. The CDR3 runs to 15 residues. This CDR3 is CASSVGAGAPYEQYF. As DNA, the CDR3 is TGTGCCAGCAGCGTAGGGGCGGGAGCACCCTACGAGCAGTACTTC.

This clone has only a few counts. A junction end diverges from the germline sequence, so it may reflect a read error. The chain recombines TRBV9 with TRBJ2-1, with 8 nucleotides matching TRBD2. CDR1 and CDR2 from the germline V gene are SGDLS and YYNGEE. The CDR3 runs 15 residues. The CDR3 DNA reads as TGTGCCAGCAGCCCGGGACTAGTCTCCCACAATGAGCAGTTCTTC. Translating it yields CASSPGLVSHNEQFF.

This clone has only a few counts. The same CDR3 also results from other DNA sequences found in this sample. This chain links TRBV20-1 with TRBJ2-5; no clear D gene. V was clipped by 1 base and J by 5 bases, with 5 bases between them. Germline CDR1 reads DFQATT; CDR2 reads SNEGSKA (reference sequence). The CDR3 contains 11 residues. As DNA, the CDR3 is TGCAGTGCTAGAGTTCGGGAGACCCAGTACTTC. As protein: CSARVRETQYF.

The chain links TRBV4-3 to TRBJ2-4; TRBD2 matches at 14 bases. Germline CDR1 and CDR2: LGHNA and YSLEER. The length of the CDR3 is 20 residues. V lost 0 bases and J lost 0; bases outside the gene matches: 7. This CDR3 reads CASSQDWIGLAGGAKNIQYF. The CDR3 DNA reads TGCGCCAGCAGCCAAGATTGGATAGGACTAGCGGGAGGAGCCAAAAACATTCAGTACTTC.

This clone turned up a few times. This rearrangement joins TRBV5-1 to TRBJ2-3, with 8 bases matching TRBD2. The CDR3 runs 15 residues. The V gene end was trimmed by 7 bases and the J gene end by 0 bases; junction bases not matched to a gene: 7. Germline CDR1 is SGHRS and CDR2 is YFSETQ. The CDR3 nucleotides read TGCGCCAGCGGCGTGGGACTAGGGAGCACAGATACGCAGTATTTT. As protein: CASGVGLGSTDTQYF.

The chain couples TRBV30 to TRBJ2-7; D may be TRBD1 (5 bases). The CDR3 is 14 residues long. Trimming left V 0 bases short and J 5 bases short, with 14 bases between. Per germline, CDR1 GTSNPN and CDR2 SVGIG (reference sequence). The CDR3 DNA follows: TGTGCCTGGAGTGTACCAGGGATGGGCCACGAGCAGTACTTC. As protein: CAWSVPGMGHEQYF.

The genes are TRBV18 and TRBJ2-5, with 9 nucleotides matching TRBD2. This CDR3 is built from 15 residues. With 4 bases clipped from V and 6 bases from J, the junction kept 9 bases outside the gene matches. The germline V gene has CDR1 KGHSH and CDR2 LQKENI. The CDR3 spells CASSLAGDTTKTQYF. CDR3 DNA sequence: TGTGCCAGCTCACTAGCGGGAGATACCACGAAGACCCAGTACTTC.

V gene TRBV15 combines with J gene TRBJ2-2; the match to TRBD2 covers 14 bases. Germline V gives CDR1 LNHNV, CDR2 YYDKDF (reference sequence). With V trimmed by 4 bases and J by 5 bases, 6 bases remained unmatched. The CDR3 consists of 17 residues. CDR3 amino acids: CATSKGGTSGSTGELFF. Here the CDR3 DNA reads TGTGCCACCAGCAAAGGGGGGACTAGCGGGAGTACCGGGGAGCTGTTTTTT. The full variable domain, rest sourced from reference TRBV15 and TRBJ2-2, is DAMVIQNPRYQVTQFGKPVTLSCSQTLNHNVMYWYQQKSSQAPKLLFHYYDKDFNNEADTPDNFQSRRPNTSFCFLDIRSPGLGDTAMYLCATSKGGTSGSTGELFFGEGSRLTVL.

In its sample, this clone was seen a few times. The V call is TRBV30, the J call TRBJ2-3; D uncertain. This CDR3 is built from 11 residues. The V end was cut by 5 bases, the J end by 6 bases, with 9 bases between. Looked up from germline, CDR1 is GTSNPN and CDR2 is SVGIG (reference sequence). CDR3 coding DNA: TGTGCCTGGGGTCGGAGTGATACGCAGTATTTT. Residues: CAWGRSDTQYF.

V usage is TRBV29-1 and J usage is TRBJ2-5; 8 bases line up with TRBD1. V was clipped by 6 bases and J by 5 bases; unmatched bases: 11. The CDR3 covers 14 residues. Germline V gives CDR1 SQVTM, CDR2 ANQGSEA. The CDR3 spells CSVTGQGSRETQYF. The CDR3 nucleotides are TGCAGCGTGACTGGACAGGGATCCAGGGAGACCCAGTACTTC.

The chain is built from TRBV28 and TRBJ2-5; 10 nucleotides agree with TRBD1. Trimming took 4 bases from V and 3 from J; bases not matched to a gene: 11. This CDR3 has 17 residues. Looked up from germline, CDR1 is MDHEN and CDR2 is SYDVKM. The CDR3 sequence: CASSSWDRGKKKETQYF. The DNA for the CDR3 is TGTGCCAGCAGTTCATGGGACAGGGGAAAAAAGAAAGAGACCCAGTACTTC.

This clone was found a few times. DNA for the CDR3: TGTGCCAGCTCACCGCGACAGACTCCCGACACTGAAGCTTTCTTT. Protein: CASSPRQTPDTEAFF. The chain uses TRBV18 and TRBJ1-1; a possible D gene is TRBD1 (5 bases). Trimming pared 3 bases from V and 3 bases from J, leaving 14 bases between. Germline loops: CDR1 KGHSH, CDR2 LQKENI. The CDR3 extends over 15 amino acids.

The genes are TRBV5-1 and TRBJ2-1; D gene ambiguous. The germline gives CDR1 SGHRS, CDR2 YFSETQ. Trimming removed 2 bases at V and 8 bases at J, with 5 bases between. This CDR3 region has 11 residues. CDR3 coding DNA: TGCGCCAGCAGCTTCTCGGATGAGCAGTTCTTC. Its protein product is CASSFSDEQFF.

The rearrangement links TRBV11-2 to TRBJ2-1; TRBD2 matches 12 bases. The germline V gene has CDR1 SGHAT and CDR2 FQNNGV. The junction had 5 bases not matched to a gene; V was cut back by 5 bases and J by 0 bases. CDR3 size: 17 residues. The CDR3 is CASSEGLAGSSYNEQFF. The CDR3 nucleotides are TGTGCCAGCAGCGAGGGACTAGCGGGTAGCTCCTACAATGAGCAGTTCTTC.

V is TRBV18 and J is TRBJ2-2, with D hard to call. V lost 4 bases and J lost 6, with 12 bases in between. CDR1 is KGHSH, CDR2 LQKENI, per germline. The CDR3 extends over 14 amino acids. This CDR3 is CASSHKNGSGELFF. CDR3 DNA: TGTGCCAGCTCACACAAGAACGGGTCCGGGGAGCTGTTTTTT. The full variable domain, completed using reference TRBV18 and TRBJ2-2, is NAGVMQNPRHLVRRRGQEARLRCSPMKGHSHVYWYRQLPEEGLKFMVYLQKENIIDESGMPKERFSAEFPKEGPSILRIQQVVRGDSAAYFCASSHKNGSGELFFGEGSRLTVL.

This rearrangement joins TRBV30 to TRBJ2-3, with D possibly matching TRBD2 (6 bases). Germline-derived CDR1 and CDR2 are GTSNPN and SVGIG (reference sequence). The CDR3 is made up of 14 amino acids. V was shortened by 7 bases and J by 2 bases, with 16 bases between the two germline ends. The CDR3 DNA follows: TGTGCCTTCGGACTGGGACTTGCCACAGATACGCAGTATTTT. Protein: CAFGLGLATDTQYF. Combining the CDR3 with reference TRBV30 and TRBJ2-3 gives the whole variable domain SQTIHQWPATLVQPVGSPLSLECTVEGTSNPNLYWYRQAAGRGLQLLFYSVGIGQISSEVPQNLSASRPQDRQFILSSKKLLLSDSGFYLCAFGLGLATDTQYFGPGTRLTVL.

The chain has TRBV7-2 and TRBJ2-3; D is possibly TRBD2 (6 bases). CDR1 and CDR2 (germline): SGHTA, FQGNSA. There are 18 residues in the CDR3. V lost 0 bases to trimming and J lost 0 bases, with 16 bases between them. The DNA for the CDR3 is TGTGCCAGCAGCTTAGCCCCGAGCGGAGGAGGGAGCACAGATACGCAGTATTTT. Translation: CASSLAPSGGGSTDTQYF.